A single sample is the source of the 20 T cell receptor beta chains below, sequenced in a study of CD8 T cells in ankylosing spondylitis. TCRdb itself ran the 5' RACE reads through MiXCR, one entry per CDR3 protein. The profile shows 5,000 or so distinct CDR3 sequences, under 2.5% of them singletons. The sample taken for sequencing was blood, either unsorted or a sorted T cell fraction (not recorded which). All receptors derive from a male donor with ankylosing spondylitis or in good health (not recorded which).

This clonotype was seen repeatedly, ten times or more. The CDR3 here is CASSVGAAPSSFYEQYF. For the CDR3, the DNA is TGTGCCAGCAGCGTAGGGGCGGCCCCATCCTCTTTCTACGAGCAGTACTTC. The chain uses TRBV9 and TRBJ2-7; no clear D gene. V was trimmed by 0 bases and J by 3 bases, leaving 19 bases between them. This CDR3 comprises 17 residues. Looked up from germline, CDR1 is SGDLS and CDR2 is YYNGEE.

This clonotype was picked up many times. The V call is TRBV9, the J call TRBJ2-5; D may be TRBD1 (5 bases). This CDR3 is built from 15 residues. Trimming shortened V by 4 bases and J by 2 bases, and 15 bases separated the two germline ends. The germline CDR1 and CDR2 sequences are SGDLS and YYNGEE. The CDR3 region has the DNA TGTGCCAGCAGCTTCCAGGGTGACTGGCAAGAGACCCAGTACTTC. Translated: CASSFQGDWQETQYF.

This clonotype showed up many times. V usage is TRBV9 and J usage is TRBJ2-7; D is perhaps TRBD1 or TRBD2 (7 bases each). The germline CDR1 and CDR2 sequences are SGDLS and YYNGEE. Deletions cut 3 bases from V and 0 bases from J, with 13 bases between. This CDR3 has 15 residues. The CDR3 DNA reads as TGTGCCAGCAGCGCCAGCGGGGACAGCTCCTACGAGCAGTACTTC. Protein: CASSASGDSSYEQYF. The whole variable domain, filled in from reference TRBV9 and TRBJ2-7, reads DSGVTQTPKHLITATGQRVTLRCSPRSGDLSVYWYQQSLDQGLQFLIQYYNGEERAKGNILERFSAQQFPDLHSELNLSSLELGDSALYFCASSASGDSSYEQYFGPGTRLTVT.

The sample holds many counts of this clonotype. At one of its ends the junction is not consistent with the germline gene, which may arise from a read error. The chain employs TRBV9 and TRBJ2-1, with unresolved D. There are 13 residues in the CDR3. CDR1 SGDLS and CDR2 YYNGEE come from the germline V gene. CDR3 region: CASSRVAYSEQFF. Written as DNA, the CDR3 is TGTGCCAGCAGTAGGGTGGCCTACAGTGAGCAGTTCTTC.

This clonotype was found many times. The rearrangement links TRBV9 to TRBJ2-7, with D possibly matching TRBD1 (7 bases). Germline CDR1 SGDLS, CDR2 YYNGEE. This CDR3 is built from 16 residues. Trimming removed 1 base from V and 5 bases from J, with 19 bases in between. CDR3 amino acids: CASSVLGGGGIDEQYF. Here the CDR3 DNA reads TGTGCCAGCAGCGTACTCGGAGGAGGGGGCATCGACGAGCAGTACTTC.

This clonotype was seen ten or more times. The rearrangement joins TRBV9 to TRBJ2-1; 9 bases line up with TRBD2. V dropped 0 bases and J dropped 9; count of bases not matched to a gene: 4. CDR3 length: 14 residues. Germline CDR1 SGDLS, CDR2 YYNGEE. The CDR3 is CASSVVAGDAEQFF. DNA of the CDR3: TGTGCCAGCAGCGTAGTAGCGGGAGACGCTGAGCAGTTCTTC.

This clonotype was recorded at least ten times. The chain uses TRBV9 and TRBJ2-5; TRBD2 aligns across 12 bases. With V trimmed by 3 bases and J by 2 bases, 5 bases remained unmatched. This CDR3 is 16 amino acids long. Germline V CDR1 and CDR2: SGDLS, YYNGEE. The CDR3 protein is CASSEGLAGKQETQYF. The CDR3, as DNA: TGTGCCAGCAGCGAGGGACTAGCGGGCAAACAAGAGACCCAGTACTTC.

By proportion, this clonotype is medium-sized (0.01 to 0.1%). The rearrangement uses TRBV9 and TRBJ1-2; D not resolved. CDR1 is SGDLS and CDR2 is YYNGEE in the germline V gene. The V gene lost 2 bases and the J gene lost 6 bases, with 8 bases spanning the gap. CDR3 length equals 12 residues. CDR3 DNA: TGTGCCAGCAGCGTGGGTGGTGATGGCTACACCTTC. It yields the protein CASSVGGDGYTF.

V gene TRBV9 combines with J gene TRBJ2-3; 10 nucleotides match TRBD2. CDR1 is SGDLS, CDR2 YYNGEE, per germline. The CDR3 has 15 residues. The trim removed 4 bases at V and 4 bases at J, leaving 6 bases unmatched. The CDR3 loop is CASSPSGRRADTQYF. The CDR3, as DNA: TGTGCCAGCAGCCCTAGCGGGAGACGGGCAGATACGCAGTATTTT.

This clonotype was picked up many times. V gene TRBV9 combines with J gene TRBJ2-2, with D hard to call. Germline V gene data show CDR1 as SGDLS and CDR2 as YYNGEE. Trimming took off 1 base at V and 1 base at J, with 2 bases between the two ends. The length of the CDR3 is 13 residues. CDR3 DNA sequence: TGTGCCAGCAGCGTACAGAACACCGGGGAGCTGTTTTTT. It codes for CASSVQNTGELFF.

This clonotype was found many times. J is TRBJ2-1 and V is TRBV9, with D hard to call. V dropped 4 bases and J dropped 6 bases, with 17 bases sitting between them. Per the germline V gene, CDR1 is SGDLS and CDR2 is YYNGEE. The CDR3 is 15 amino acids. CDR3: CASSLGRSGGNEQFF. As DNA, the CDR3 is TGTGCCAGCAGCCTAGGGCGTAGTGGCGGCAATGAGCAGTTCTTC.

This clonotype was detected ten times or more. The chain combines TRBV9 with TRBJ1-1; 9 bases agree with TRBD1. In germline, CDR1 is SGDLS, CDR2 YYNGEE. The CDR3 consists of 14 residues. Unmatched junction bases numbered 4, after V lost 3 bases and J lost 4 bases. The CDR3 here is CASSGDRVITEAFF. CDR3 sequence (DNA): TGTGCCAGCAGCGGGGACAGGGTAATCACTGAAGCTTTCTTT.

There are many counts of this clonotype. The V and J genes are TRBV9 and TRBJ2-1; 8 bases are shared with TRBD1. The germline V gene encodes CDR1 SGDLS and CDR2 YYNGEE. The length of the CDR3 is 15 residues. J gave up 6 bases and V 1 base, and 6 bases lay outside the gene matches. This CDR3 reads CASSVQAGGRNEQFF. In DNA, the CDR3 is TGTGCCAGCAGCGTACAGGCAGGGGGCCGCAATGAGCAGTTCTTC.

This clonotype was seen ten or more times. The chain joins TRBV9 to TRBJ1-1; D is undetermined. The CDR3 sequence is 10 residues long. Germline CDR1 and CDR2: SGDLS and YYNGEE. The ends were cut back, 3 bases at V and 7 bases at J, with 4 bases in the middle. The DNA of the CDR3 is TGTGCCAGCAGCGGCGTTGAAGCTTTCTTT. It yields the protein CASSGVEAFF.

This clonotype was seen ten or more times. This chain uses TRBV9 with TRBJ2-1; TRBD2 aligns across 8 bases. The CDR3 extends over 18 amino acids. With V trimmed by 4 bases and J by 0 bases, 12 bases remained unmatched. Germline-derived CDR1 and CDR2 are SGDLS and YYNGEE. The CDR3 sequence is CASSPRTSLAPSYNEQFF. CDR3 DNA sequence: TGTGCCAGCAGCCCCCGGACTAGCCTTGCCCCCTCCTACAATGAGCAGTTCTTC.

In this sample, this clonotype is medium-sized. The chain recombines TRBV9 with TRBJ2-7; D is perhaps TRBD2 (5 bases). V was pared by 3 bases and J by 6 bases, with 10 bases between. This CDR3 has 12 residues. Germline V gene data show CDR1 as SGDLS and CDR2 as YYNGEE. CDR3 bases: TGTGCCAGCAGCGGTCGGGATAGCGAGCAGTACTTC. It translates to CASSGRDSEQYF. Full variable domain (outside the CDR3, taken from reference TRBV9 and TRBJ2-7): DSGVTQTPKHLITATGQRVTLRCSPRSGDLSVYWYQQSLDQGLQFLIQYYNGEERAKGNILERFSAQQFPDLHSELNLSSLELGDSALYFCASSGRDSEQYFGPGTRLTVT.

This clonotype occurred many times. This chain links TRBV9 with TRBJ2-7; 13 nucleotides line up with TRBD2. Germline loops: CDR1 SGDLS, CDR2 YYNGEE. Germline trimming cut 4 bases from V and 6 bases from J; bases unmatched to any gene: 4. The CDR3 length is 14 residues. The CDR3 protein is CASSSGTSGTEQYF. In DNA, the CDR3 is TGTGCCAGCAGCTCCGGGACTAGCGGGACCGAGCAGTACTTC.

This clonotype qualifies as medium-sized. The chain is built from TRBV9 and TRBJ2-5, with D possibly matching TRBD2 (6 bases). The ends were cut back, 0 bases at V and 5 bases at J, with 17 bases in the middle. This CDR3 has 16 amino acids. CDR1 is SGDLS, CDR2 YYNGEE, per germline. DNA for the CDR3: TGTGCCAGCAGCGTAGGTGGAGGGGAAGTAGTGGAGACCCAGTACTTC. Residues: CASSVGGGEVVETQYF.

In this sample, this clonotype turned up many times. This chain links TRBV9 with TRBJ2-1, with 7 bases identical to TRBD1. Germline V gene data show CDR1 as SGDLS and CDR2 as YYNGEE. J gave up 2 bases and V 0 bases, and 2 bases lay outside the gene matches. CDR3 size: 15 residues. CDR3 nucleotides: TGTGCCAGCAGCGTAGCACAGGGGACCTACAATGAGCAGTTCTTC. It codes for CASSVAQGTYNEQFF.

This clonotype was detected once. The chain combines TRBV9 with TRBJ2-7, with 8 bases matching TRBD1. The CDR3 is made up of 16 amino acids. The V gene end was trimmed by 3 bases and the J gene end by 4 bases; junction bases not matched to a gene: 12. The germline CDR1 and CDR2 sequences are SGDLS and YYNGEE. CDR3 loop: CASSAGGAGGGYEQYF. DNA for the CDR3: TGTGCCAGCAGCGCCGGCGGGGCAGGGGGCGGGTACGAGCAGTACTTC. The full variable domain, rest sourced from reference TRBV9 and TRBJ2-7, is DSGVTQTPKHLITATGQRVTLRCSPRSGDLSVYWYQQSLDQGLQFLIQYYNGEERAKGNILERFSAQQFPDLHSELNLSSLELGDSALYFCASSAGGAGGGYEQYFGPGTRLTVT.